The rows below give T cell receptor beta chains drawn from one sample of a study of CD8 T cell repertoires and HIV-1 epitope variants. For these TCRs, the target antigens are not known. TCRdb's copy holds only in-frame clones and misses some; the assay was immunoSEQ multiplex PCR. The table includes about 2,300 clones, about 69% detected once. The specimen was cultured CD8+ T cells derived from PBMCs. The receptors stem from a male donor with HIV. Each CDR3 is given with its conserved first and last residue. A D gene is named only where the DNA matches it firmly. The size of a clone is reported for some rows only, either as once, few or many, or as a class for expanded clones.

CASSPTGHQPQHF,TGCGCCAGCAGCCCGACAGGGCATCAGCCCCAGCATTTT,TRBD1,TRBJ1-5,few,TRBV5-1
CATSTAGANNEQFF,TGTGCCACGTCTACAGCGGGGGCTAACAATGAGCAGTTCTTC,TRBD2,TRBJ2-1,few,TRBV27
CASSQDLDRLYGYTF,TGCGCCAGCAGCCAAGATCTGGACAGGCTCTATGGCTACACCTTC,TRBD1,TRBJ1-2,.,TRBV4-3
CASSPGQGYNEQFF,TGCGCCAGCAGTCCGGGACAGGGTTACAATGAGCAGTTCTTC,TRBD1,TRBJ2-1,.,TRBV10-1
CASSISGGRYNEQFF,TGTGCCAGTAGTATAAGCGGGGGGCGATACAATGAGCAGTTCTTC,TRBD2,TRBJ2-1,.,TRBV19
CASSYYRGDNEQFF,TGTGCCAGCAGTTACTACAGGGGGGACAATGAGCAGTTCTTC,TRBD1,TRBJ2-1,.,TRBV6-5
CASSLGAQETQYF,TGTGCCAGCAGCCTCGGGGCGCAAGAGACCCAGTACTTC,.,TRBJ2-5,.,TRBV5-6
CTSSNSLNTEAFF,TGCACCAGCAGCAACTCCTTGAACACTGAAGCTTTCTTT,.,TRBJ1-1,.,TRBV1
CASSSAGVLDTEAFF,TGTGCCAGCAGTTCGGCAGGGGTTTTGGACACTGAAGCTTTCTTT,.,TRBJ1-1,.,TRBV6-5
CASSQVVGDEKLFF,TGCGCCAGCAGCCAAGTAGTTGGGGACGAAAAACTGTTTTTT,.,TRBJ1-4,.,TRBV4-1
CAWADVQGYGYTF,TGTGCCTGGGCAGACGTTCAGGGCTATGGCTACACCTTC,.,TRBJ1-2,.,TRBV30
CASSGTGATETQYF,TGTGCCAGTAGCGGGACAGGGGCGACGGAGACCCAGTACTTC,TRBD1,TRBJ2-5,few,TRBV19
CASSDFGEQYF,TGCGCCAGCAGTGATTTCGGAGAGCAGTACTTC,.,TRBJ2-7,.,TRBV10-1
CASSLAGQGYEQYF,TGTGCCAGCAGCTTGGCCGGACAGGGGTACGAGCAGTACTTC,TRBD1,TRBJ2-7,few,TRBV5-8
CASSWQSTRGLYEQYF,TGTGCCAGCAGCTGGCAGTCGACCAGGGGGCTATACGAGCAGTACTTC,TRBD1,TRBJ2-7,few,TRBV5-6
CASSLSRSSGNTIYF,TGTGCCAGCAGTTTGTCACGGAGCTCTGGAAACACCATATATTTT,.,TRBJ1-3,few,TRBV27
CASSEVLPGSSYNNEQFF,TGTGCCAGCAGTGAAGTGCTACCCGGTAGCTCCTACAATAATGAGCAGTTCTTC,.,TRBJ2-1,.,TRBV2
CASSQDLWDNPTYNEQFF,TGTGCCAGCAGCCAAGATCTCTGGGACAACCCCACCTACAATGAGCAGTTCTTC,.,TRBJ2-1,.,TRBV14